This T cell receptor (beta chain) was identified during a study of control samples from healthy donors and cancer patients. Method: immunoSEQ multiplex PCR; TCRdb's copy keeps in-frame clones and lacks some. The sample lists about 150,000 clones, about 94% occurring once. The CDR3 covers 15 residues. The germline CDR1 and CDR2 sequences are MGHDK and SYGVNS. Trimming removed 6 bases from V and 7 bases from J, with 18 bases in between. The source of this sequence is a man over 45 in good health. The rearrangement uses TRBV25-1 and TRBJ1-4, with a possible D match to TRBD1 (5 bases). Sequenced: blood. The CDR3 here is CASRPGQGVVEKLFF. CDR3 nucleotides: TGTGCCAGCAGGCCGGGGCAGGGTGTGGTTGAAAAACTGTTTTTT.